This T cell receptor beta chain emerged from a study of post-analysis software for immune sequencing data. In the study overall: Both relapsing-remitting and secondary progressive multiple sclerosis featured among the disease courses, as did progressive-relapsing multiple sclerosis.

Notes on this clonotype: The antigen remains undetermined.

Study-wide findings and caveats: Samples made in the same batch grouped tightly together by F measure. Comparison of patients with controls showed about 5 TRBV segments more frequent in patients, TRBV5-6, TRBV5-1 and TRBV20-1 among them. Multiple sclerosis was associated with a significant reduction in normalized Chao1 diversity relative to controls.

Carried by the TCR beta cDNA libraries were unique molecular identifiers. A population of about 0.9 to 10 million T cells gave rise to 450,000 to 500,000 cDNA molecules. In TCRdb, the PCR reads were re-called with MiXCR into one record per CDR3 protein. Among about 800,000 distinct CDR3 sequences listed, just under 30% were seen once. Between the trimmed V and J ends, which lost 1 base and 5 bases, there was a span of 12 bases. The CDR3 totals 14 residues. CDR1 and CDR2 (germline): MDHEN, SYDVKM. This TCR derives from a girl aged 5-17 years with multiple sclerosis. The specimen was blood. This chain connects TRBV28 to TRBJ2-7; D possibly corresponds to TRBD1 (6 bases). DNA of the CDR3: TGTGCCAGCAGTTTATTAGCAGGGGCAGACGAGCAGTACTTC. Amino acid sequence: CASSLLAGADEQYF. Supplemented by reference TRBV28 and TRBJ2-7, the full variable domain reads DVKVTQSSRYLVKRTGEKVFLECVQDMDHENMFWYRQDPGLGLRLIYFSYDVKMKEKGDIPEGYSVSREKKERFSLILESASTNQTSMYLCASSLLAGADEQYFGPGTRLTVT.